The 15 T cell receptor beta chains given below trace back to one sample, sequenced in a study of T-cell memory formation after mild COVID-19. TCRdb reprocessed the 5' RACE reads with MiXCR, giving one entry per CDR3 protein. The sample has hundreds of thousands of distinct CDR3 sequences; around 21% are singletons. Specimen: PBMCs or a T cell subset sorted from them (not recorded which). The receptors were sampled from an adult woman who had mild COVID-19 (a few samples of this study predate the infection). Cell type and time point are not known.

The CDR3 bases are TGTGCCAGCAGCTTAGGAGGAGGGTGGTCAATTGGAGAGACCCAGTACTTC. Its protein product is CASSLGGGWSIGETQYF. The V and J genes are TRBV7-9 and TRBJ2-5, with a possible D match to TRBD2 (6 bases). Germline values: CDR1 SEHNR, CDR2 FQNEAQ (reference sequence). V was clipped by 1 base and J by 4 bases, with 19 bases between them. The CDR3 length is 17 residues.

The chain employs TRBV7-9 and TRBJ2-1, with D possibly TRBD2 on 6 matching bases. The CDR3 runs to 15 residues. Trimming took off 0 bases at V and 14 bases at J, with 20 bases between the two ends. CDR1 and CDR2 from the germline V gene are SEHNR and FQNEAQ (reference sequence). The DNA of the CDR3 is TGTGCCAGCAGCTTAGCAAGTACTAGCATTGACTTCGAGTTCTTC. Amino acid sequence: CASSLASTSIDFEFF.

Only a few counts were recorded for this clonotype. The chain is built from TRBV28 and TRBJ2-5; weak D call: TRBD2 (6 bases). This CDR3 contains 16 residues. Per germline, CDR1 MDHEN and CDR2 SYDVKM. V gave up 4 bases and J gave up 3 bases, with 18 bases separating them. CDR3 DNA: TGTGCCAGCAGTTCCGTCTCTTGGCTAGCGAAAGAGACCCAGTACTTC. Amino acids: CASSSVSWLAKETQYF.

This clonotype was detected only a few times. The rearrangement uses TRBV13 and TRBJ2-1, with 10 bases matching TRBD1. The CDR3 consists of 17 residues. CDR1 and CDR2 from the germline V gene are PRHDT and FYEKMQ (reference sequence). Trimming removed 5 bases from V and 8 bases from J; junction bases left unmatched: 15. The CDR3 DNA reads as TGTGCCAGCAGCCTTGGGACAGGGGTTAAACTAGGCGATGAGCAGTTCTTC. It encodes CASSLGTGVKLGDEQFF. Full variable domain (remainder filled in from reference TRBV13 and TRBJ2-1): AAGVIQSPRHLIKEKRETATLKCYPIPRHDTVYWYQQGPGQDPQFLISFYEKMQSDKGSIPDRFSAQQFSDYHSELNMSSLELGDSALYFCASSLGTGVKLGDEQFFGPGTRLTVL.

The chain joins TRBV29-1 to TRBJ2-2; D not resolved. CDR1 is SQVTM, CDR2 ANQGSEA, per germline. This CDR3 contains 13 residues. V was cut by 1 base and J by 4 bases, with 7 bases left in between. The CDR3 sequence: CSVEGQVTGELFF. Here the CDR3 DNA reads TGCAGCGTTGAAGGTCAGGTCACCGGGGAGCTGTTTTTT.

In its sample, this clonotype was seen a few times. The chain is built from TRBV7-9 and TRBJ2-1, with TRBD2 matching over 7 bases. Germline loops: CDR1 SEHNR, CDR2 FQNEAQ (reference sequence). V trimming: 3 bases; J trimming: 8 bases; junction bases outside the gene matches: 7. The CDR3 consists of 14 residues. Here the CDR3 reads CASSLGGVGDEQFF. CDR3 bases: TGTGCCAGCAGCTTGGGGGGGGTTGGCGATGAGCAGTTCTTC.

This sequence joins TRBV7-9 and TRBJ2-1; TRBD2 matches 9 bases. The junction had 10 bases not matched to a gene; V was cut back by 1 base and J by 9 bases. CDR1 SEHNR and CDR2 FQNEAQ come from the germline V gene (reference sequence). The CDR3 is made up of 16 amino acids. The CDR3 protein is CASSLGAGLAMGEQFF. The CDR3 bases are TGTGCCAGCAGCTTAGGGGCGGGACTAGCAATGGGTGAGCAGTTCTTC.

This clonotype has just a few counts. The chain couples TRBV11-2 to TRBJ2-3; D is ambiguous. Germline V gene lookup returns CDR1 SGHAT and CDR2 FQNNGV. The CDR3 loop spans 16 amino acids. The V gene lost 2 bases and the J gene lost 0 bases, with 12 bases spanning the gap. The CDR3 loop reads CASSLWAERSTDTQYF. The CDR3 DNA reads TGTGCCAGCAGCTTATGGGCAGAGAGGAGCACAGATACGCAGTATTTT.

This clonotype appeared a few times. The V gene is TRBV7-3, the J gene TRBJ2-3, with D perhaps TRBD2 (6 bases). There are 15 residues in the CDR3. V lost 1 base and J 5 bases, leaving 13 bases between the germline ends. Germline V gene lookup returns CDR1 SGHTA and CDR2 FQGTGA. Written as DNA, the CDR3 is TGTGCCAGCAGCTTAAGTGGGGGGTTACTAGATACGCAGTATTTT. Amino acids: CASSLSGGLLDTQYF.

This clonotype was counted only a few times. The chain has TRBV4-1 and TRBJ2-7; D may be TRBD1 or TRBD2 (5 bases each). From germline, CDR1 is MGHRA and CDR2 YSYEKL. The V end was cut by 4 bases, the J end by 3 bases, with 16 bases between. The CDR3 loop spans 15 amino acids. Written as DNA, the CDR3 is TGCGCCAGCAGCCCAGAATGGGTTGGGGGCTACGAGCAGTACTTC. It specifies CASSPEWVGGYEQYF.

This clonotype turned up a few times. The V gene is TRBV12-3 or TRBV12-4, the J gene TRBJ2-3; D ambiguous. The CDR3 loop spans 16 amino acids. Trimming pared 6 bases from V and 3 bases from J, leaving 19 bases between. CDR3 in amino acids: CASSPLRGVRTDTQYF. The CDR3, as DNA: TGTGCCAGCAGCCCCCTGAGAGGAGTTAGGACAGATACGCAGTATTTT.

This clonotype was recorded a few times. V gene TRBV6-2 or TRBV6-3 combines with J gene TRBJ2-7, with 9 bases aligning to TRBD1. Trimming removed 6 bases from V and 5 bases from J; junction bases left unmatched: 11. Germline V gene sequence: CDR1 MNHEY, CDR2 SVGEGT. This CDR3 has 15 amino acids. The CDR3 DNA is TGTGCCAGCAGGCCGACCGGGACAGGGTCCCACGAGCAGTACTTC. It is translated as CASRPTGTGSHEQYF.

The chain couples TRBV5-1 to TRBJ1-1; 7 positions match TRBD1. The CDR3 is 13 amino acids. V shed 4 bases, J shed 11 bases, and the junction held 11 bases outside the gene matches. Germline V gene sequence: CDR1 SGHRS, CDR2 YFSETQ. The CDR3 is CASSPQPGQRAFF. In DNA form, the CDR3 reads TGCGCCAGCAGCCCACAGCCGGGACAGCGGGCTTTCTTT.

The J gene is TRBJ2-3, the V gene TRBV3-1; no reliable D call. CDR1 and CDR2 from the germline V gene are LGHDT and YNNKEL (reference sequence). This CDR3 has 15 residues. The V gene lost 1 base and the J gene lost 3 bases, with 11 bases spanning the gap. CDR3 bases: TGTGCCAGCAGCCAAGGCGGCTCCAAGACAGATACGCAGTATTTT. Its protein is CASSQGGSKTDTQYF.

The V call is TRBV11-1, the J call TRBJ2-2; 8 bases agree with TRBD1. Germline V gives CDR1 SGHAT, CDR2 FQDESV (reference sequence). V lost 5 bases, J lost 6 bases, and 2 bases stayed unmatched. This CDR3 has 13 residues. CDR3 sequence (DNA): TGTGCCAGCAGCCGACAGGGGCCCGGGGAGCTGTTTTTT. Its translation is CASSRQGPGELFF.